This entry features one TCR beta chain sequence. The data are from a study of identifying expanded T cells in peripheral blood. TCRdb's table, derived via immunoSEQ multiplex PCR, lists solely in-frame clones and lacks some. Of approximately 100,000 clones in the sample, around 89% were seen once. This CDR3 is 13 amino acids long. Germline values: CDR1 MNHEY, CDR2 SVGAGI. V shed 6 bases and J shed 5 bases, with 13 bases lying between them. The sample was blood. The V and J genes are TRBV6-5 and TRBJ1-2; D unclear. The TCR sequence derives from a person between 18 and 75 years old in good health. In nucleotides, the CDR3 is TGTGCCAGCAGAAGGGTAAAAGAGTATGGCTACACCTTC. It codes for CASRRVKEYGYTF.